Below are 17 T cell receptor beta chains sequenced from a single sample in a study of beta chain features in type 1 diabetes. Every bit of the isolated RNA underwent reverse transcription, so sequencing read expressed TCRB transcripts. Generated by immunoSEQ multiplex PCR, the TCRdb table keeps only in-frame clones and is missing some. Here the sample spans some 330,000 clones, 11% being singletons. Sequencing input: naive CD4+ T cells from blood. Receptors were obtained from a woman in her twenties or thirties in good health.

The V call is TRBV7-2, the J call TRBJ2-3, with D possibly being TRBD1 (6 bases). V was trimmed by 3 bases and J by 1 base, leaving 11 bases between them. This CDR3 comprises 15 residues. Germline CDR1 SGHTA, CDR2 FQGNSA. CDR3 in DNA: TGTGCCAGCAGCTTGCAGTCAGGGGGCACAGATACGCAGTATTTT. The encoded protein is CASSLQSGGTDTQYF.

This clone was seen a handful of times. The chain combines TRBV2 with TRBJ2-4; 7 nucleotides line up with TRBD2. This CDR3 is built from 13 residues. The J segment lost 12 bases and the V segment lost 6 bases, leaving 11 bases of the junction unmatched. The germline CDR1 and CDR2 sequences are SNHLY and FYNNEI. The CDR3 is CASRGDARGDQYF. As DNA, the CDR3 is TGTGCCAGCAGAGGGGACGCCCGGGGGGATCAGTACTTC.

There are a few counts of this clone. CDR3 sequence: CASSTLRGRMETQYF. CDR3 DNA sequence: TGTGCCAGCAGCACACTCAGGGGCAGAATGGAGACCCAGTACTTC. This chain uses TRBV6-6 with TRBJ2-5; TRBD1 is a possible D gene (6 bases). The germline CDR1 and CDR2 sequences are MNHNY and SVGAGI (reference sequence). CDR3 length: 15 residues. Trimming left V 6 bases short and J 5 bases short, with 19 bases between.

This clone was recorded a few times. The rearrangement joins TRBV7-9 to TRBJ2-7; TRBD2 aligns across 9 bases. CDR1 and CDR2 from the germline V gene are SEHNR and FQNEAQ (reference sequence). The CDR3 length is 17 residues. The junction had 8 bases not matched to a gene; V was cut back by 0 bases and J by 2 bases. Written as DNA, the CDR3 is TGTGCCAGCAGCTTAGCGCTCTCTGCTAGCGGGGCCTACGAGCAGTACTTC. Amino acids: CASSLALSASGAYEQYF.

The rearrangement links TRBV6-5 to TRBJ2-7; TRBD1 aligns across 9 bases. This CDR3 is built from 13 residues. Trimming took 5 bases from V and 3 from J; bases not matched to a gene: 2. CDR1 is MNHEY and CDR2 is SVGAGI in the germline V gene. CDR3 coding DNA: TGTGCCAGCAGTCACAGGGGGCTCTACGAGCAGTACTTC. Amino acid sequence: CASSHRGLYEQYF.

This clone was counted between two and nine times. V and J are TRBV5-4 and TRBJ1-1; a possible D gene is TRBD1 (6 bases). Germline loops: CDR1 SGHNT, CDR2 YYREEE (reference sequence). The CDR3 is made up of 14 amino acids. Trimming shortened V by 4 bases and J by 4 bases, and 14 bases separated the two germline ends. Here the CDR3 reads CASSLGGGGTEAFF. CDR3 DNA: TGTGCCAGCAGCCTGGGTGGGGGCGGCACTGAAGCTTTCTTT.

V gene TRBV9 combines with J gene TRBJ2-2; D might be TRBD1 (6 bases). In germline, CDR1 is SGDLS, CDR2 YYNGEE. Trimming took off 4 bases at V and 6 bases at J, with 13 bases between the two ends. The CDR3 has 14 residues. The CDR3 DNA reads TGTGCCAGCAGCCTTTTTGAGGGGGCCGGGGAGCTGTTTTTT. This encodes CASSLFEGAGELFF. Based on the CDR3 plus reference TRBV9 and TRBJ2-2, the full variable domain is DSGVTQTPKHLITATGQRVTLRCSPRSGDLSVYWYQQSLDQGLQFLIQYYNGEERAKGNILERFSAQQFPDLHSELNLSSLELGDSALYFCASSLFEGAGELFFGEGSRLTVL.

The J gene is TRBJ2-7, the V gene TRBV6-5; TRBD2 matches at 12 bases. Trimming at V came to 7 bases and at J to 3 bases, leaving 7 bases not matched to a gene. The V gene's germline CDR1 is MNHEY and CDR2 SVGAGI. The CDR3 consists of 15 residues. The DNA of the CDR3 is TGTGCCAGCATCCGGGAACTAGCGGGAGGCTACGAGCAGTACTTC. Translation gives CASIRELAGGYEQYF.

This clone was counted only a few times. The chain is built from TRBV28 and TRBJ2-7; 7 bases line up with TRBD1. Trimming removed 6 bases from V and 2 bases from J; junction bases left unmatched: 7. The CDR3 is 14 amino acids. CDR1 is MDHEN, CDR2 SYDVKM, per germline. The CDR3 DNA reads as TGTGCCAGCAGGACGACAGGGAAGCCCTACGAGCAGTACTTC. As protein: CASRTTGKPYEQYF.

The chain carries TRBV25-1 and TRBJ2-7; 8 bases agree with TRBD1. From germline, CDR1 is MGHDK and CDR2 SYGVNS. The CDR3 spans 14 residues. Germline trimming cut 7 bases from V and 4 bases from J; bases unmatched to any gene: 9. CDR3: CASIDRGPRYEQYF. CDR3 DNA sequence: TGTGCCAGCATCGACAGGGGTCCAAGATACGAGCAGTACTTC.

There are a few counts of this clone. The CDR3 sequence: CASSLGRDGEETQYF. CDR3 DNA: TGTGCCAGCAGCTTAGGGCGGGACGGCGAAGAGACCCAGTACTTC. The chain joins TRBV7-6 to TRBJ2-5, with a tentative D call TRBD2 (6 bases). Deletions cut 1 base from V and 3 bases from J, with 12 bases between. Germline CDR1 SGHVS, CDR2 FNYEAQ. The CDR3 is made up of 15 amino acids.

This clone was counted only a few times. This rearrangement joins TRBV6-5 to TRBJ2-5; 8 nucleotides agree with TRBD2. The V segment lost 6 bases and the J segment 4 bases; nucleotides outside the gene matches: 4. CDR3 length: 13 residues. The germline gives CDR1 MNHEY, CDR2 SVGAGI. CDR3 sequence: CASRFLAGETQYF. The CDR3 bases are TGTGCCAGCAGATTTCTAGCGGGAGAGACCCAGTACTTC.

This clone has only a few counts. The chain is built from TRBV27 and TRBJ2-3, with D maybe TRBD2 (6 bases). Germline V gene data show CDR1 as MNHEY and CDR2 as SMNVEV (reference sequence). The CDR3 spans 15 residues. The ends were cut back, 0 bases at V and 6 bases at J, with 13 bases in the middle. CDR3 residues: CASSLSRDRVDTQYF. The CDR3 DNA follows: TGTGCCAGCAGTTTATCGCGGGACCGCGTGGATACGCAGTATTTT.

This clone was observed a handful of times. The gene calls are TRBV28 and TRBJ2-7, with 9 positions matching TRBD1. With V trimmed by 4 bases and J by 4 bases, 8 bases remained unmatched. The CDR3 extends over 15 amino acids. Germline V gene data show CDR1 as MDHEN and CDR2 as SYDVKM. The CDR3 loop reads CASSSRTGAGYEQYF. DNA for the CDR3: TGTGCCAGCAGTTCCCGGACAGGGGCGGGGTACGAGCAGTACTTC. The whole variable domain, filled in from reference TRBV28 and TRBJ2-7, reads DVKVTQSSRYLVKRTGEKVFLECVQDMDHENMFWYRQDPGLGLRLIYFSYDVKMKEKGDIPEGYSVSREKKERFSLILESASTNQTSMYLCASSSRTGAGYEQYFGPGTRLTVT.

This clone has just a few counts. This chain uses TRBV5-8 with TRBJ2-7; no reliable D call. V lost 0 bases, J lost 3 bases, and 10 bases lay in between. Germline assignment: CDR1 SGHTS and CDR2 YDEGEE. The CDR3 totals 14 residues. CDR3 DNA: TGTGCCAGCAGCTTGGTAGAGGATAGCTACGAGCAGTACTTC. Its translation: CASSLVEDSYEQYF. Filled out from reference TRBV5-8 and TRBJ2-7, the complete variable domain reads EAGVTQSPTHLIKTRGQQATLRCSPISGHTSVYWYQQALGLGLQFLLWYDEGEERNRGNFPPRFSGRQFPNYSSELNVNALELEDSALYLCASSLVEDSYEQYFGPGTRLTVT.

This clone was detected only once. This sequence joins TRBV6-5 and TRBJ2-5, with 7 bases aligning to TRBD1. The J call may not be correct, given that the DNA end is closer to TRBJ2-7. The CDR3 runs to 14 residues. The germline gives CDR1 MNHEY, CDR2 SVGAGI. CDR3 residues: CASSRDSLSYEQYF. DNA for the CDR3: TGTGCCAGCAGTCGGGACAGTTTATCCTACGAGCAGTACTTC.

V gene TRBV2 combines with J gene TRBJ2-7; D may be TRBD2 (6 bases). V shed 10 bases and J shed 3 bases, with 19 bases lying between them. CDR3 length equals 14 residues. CDR1 and CDR2 from the germline V gene are SNHLY and FYNNEI. The CDR3 nucleotides read TGTGCCACCTCGCCGGGACGGGGGTACTACGAGCAGTACTTC. Translating gives CATSPGRGYYEQYF.